This TCR beta chain was profiled in a study of identical twins (dated by TCRdb to 2015 to 2016). As for the study more broadly: The study deep-sequenced TCR alpha and beta repertoires from monozygotic twins, unrelated adults of various ages and cord blood to test whether fetal clonotypes persist. To rule out contamination, replicate twin experiments were performed at different times with different library preparation protocols. Overall results and qualifications from the work: Invariant T cells such as MAIT and iNKT could partly confound zero-insertion analyses, although diverse VJ usage argued against such confounding for most clonotypes. Out-of-frame TCR alpha sharing in monozygotic twins was systematically underestimated by recombination models, whereas sharing between unrelated individuals was in agreement with the recombination models. Conclusions relied on cross-sectional statistical analysis, since the same donors could not be followed over many years. Out-of-frame TCR alpha sequences shared between twins showed an excess of low generation-probability sequences compared with coincidental sharing between unrelated individuals. Excess twin sharing in beta out-of-frame sequences was weaker because fewer shared sequences lowered the signal-to-noise ratio. Abundant cord blood beta clonotypes carried fewer insertions; young adult naive repertoires showed a weaker similar trend, while memory repertoires showed none.

Libraries were built with 5' RACE. For sequencing, an Illumina HiSeq 2000 was employed. Template switching added a universal primer binding site, and the final cDNA carried a unique molecular identifier that allowed TCR cDNA molecules to be counted accurately. Specific primers in the conserved constant-segment region were used to synthesize first-strand cDNA for TCR alpha and beta chains. To control for contamination, every cDNA library was double barcoded, receiving both a SMART-Mk sample barcode and Illumina barcodes. TruSeq adapter sequences, together with Illumina sample barcodes, were added in two successive PCR steps. The TCR alpha and beta cDNA libraries were sequenced on the Illumina HiSeq platform using custom primers. Turning to the authors' computational methods: MiGEC was used to process raw reads and extract unique molecular identifiers, and MiXCR was used to find CDR3 positions. Recombination models were inferred per individual with the repgenHMM and IGoR tools using an EM algorithm. The analysis of shared clonotypes was done with the tcR package in R, with sharing normalized by the product of cloneset sizes. To study raw recombination without the effects of thymic and clonal selection, out-of-frame nonproductive sequences were analyzed. Using fastp trimming at Q25 and MiXCR clonotype assembly, TCRdb reanalyzed the public sequencing data and kept in-frame beta chains. Entries are consolidated by CDR3 protein sequence, retaining the most common genes and DNA. The V and J calls here are based on TCRdb, not the publication. In this sample the table shows 1.5 million to 2 million distinct CDR3 sequences, 25% to 35% of which occur a single time. The ten largest clones add up to over 0.25% of the sample.

Trimming takes 6 bases off V and 6 bases off J; junction bases not matched to a gene: 9. Including the terminal cysteine and phenylalanine, the CDR3 comprises 14 residues. The CDR3 DNA has 42 bases and is translated from base 1. Every donor in the study was a healthy Caucasian. Comment on this clonotype: Its antigen specificity is not known. Qualities for individual bases were not recorded, and no much larger clone is one base off.

The chain joins TRBV12-3 or TRBV12-4 to TRBJ1-2, and 8 bases in between align with TRBD1. Sequencing used cord blood. This clonotype originated in a newborn girl in good health. The DNA reads as follows: TGTGCCAGCAGCCCCGACAGGGGAGGGGATGGCTACACCTTC. Translated, this gives CASSPDRGGDGYTF.